This TCR beta chain is drawn from a study of siplizumab effects on memory and regulatory T cells. Germline CDR1 reads PRHDT; CDR2 reads FYEKMQ (reference sequence). Trimming removed 3 bases at V and 5 bases at J, with 10 bases between. The CDR3 is 13 residues long. Details on this clone: Its antigen is currently unknown.

Study-level findings and limits: The authors did not confirm suppressive function in proliferating Tregs from siplizumab cultures. Sequences below about 10^-5 frequency were poorly captured. As a result, only a minor fraction of alloreactive clones mapped to unstimulated subsets. Alloreactive sequences whose origin lay in unstimulated CD4+ memory cells were significantly reduced by siplizumab.

Each sample contributed around 10^5 TCR templates to the assay. Libraries were prepared by immunoSEQ multiplex PCR; TCRdb keeps only in-frame clonotypes and omits some of them. This table has tens of thousands of clones, 95% appearing once. This rearrangement joins TRBV13 to TRBJ2-5; D uncertain. The clonotype originates from a human donor in good health. Material: CD8+ T cells sorted from blood. This CDR3 reads CASSLGRVETQYF. The CDR3, as DNA: TGTGCCAGCAGCTTGGGTCGGGTGGAGACCCAGTACTTC.